This T cell receptor (beta chain) was observed in a study of OX40 agonist ivuxolimab in advanced cancers. On the study more broadly: In this cohort, patients received ivuxolimab, an agonistic anti-OX40 (CD134) antibody. Study-level results: It was not determined which antigens were specifically recognized by the peripheral T cells that had undergone clonal expansion. At doses 0.1 to 3.0 mg/kg, CD4+ and CD8+ clones expanded.

Sequencing was performed with immunoSEQ multiplex PCR; in TCRdb, only in-frame clones are kept and a portion is missing. The profile shows around 150,000 clones, roughly nine tenths of them singletons. With regard to this clone: The antigen is not known.

Germline V gene sequence: CDR1 MDHEN, CDR2 SYDVKM. The CDR3 has 16 amino acids. The V and J ends lost 3 bases and 0 bases respectively, with 12 bases between them. The source material was CD4+ or CD8+ T cells sorted from blood, sampled in a trial of the OX40 agonist ivuxolimab. The chain carries TRBV28 and TRBJ2-1; D is perhaps TRBD2 (6 bases). The source of this sequence is an adult with an advanced solid tumor such as melanoma, head and neck, liver or kidney cancer. As DNA, the CDR3 is TGTGCCAGCAGTTTCATTGGGGGAGGCTCCTACAATGAGCAGTTCTTC. Its translation: CASSFIGGGSYNEQFF. Full variable domain (missing parts from reference TRBV28 and TRBJ2-1): DVKVTQSSRYLVKRTGEKVFLECVQDMDHENMFWYRQDPGLGLRLIYFSYDVKMKEKGDIPEGYSVSREKKERFSLILESASTNQTSMYLCASSFIGGGSYNEQFFGPGTRLTVL.